A selection of T cell receptor beta chains follows, all from one sample in a study of cytomegalovirus exposure and HLA in healthy donors. TCRdb's copy holds only in-frame clones and misses some; the assay was immunoSEQ multiplex PCR. The sample has approximately 150,000 clones; roughly 80% are singletons. The sequenced sample consisted of PBMCs. Receptors originate from a woman in her twenties or thirties in good health and CMV-seronegative. The CDR3 runs from the conserved cysteine through the conserved F or W. The order of the fields is D gene, clone size, J gene, V gene, CDR3 DNA, CDR3 protein. D genes are given only for firm matches. Clone size is not always given. Where it is, it says once, few, many or a class for expanded clones.

.	.	TRBJ2-1	TRBV28	TGTGCCAGCAGTGTATCCGGGACTCACTCCTACAATGAGCAGTTCTTC	CASSVSGTHSYNEQFF
.	.	TRBJ2-2	TRBV19	TGTGCCAGTAGTATCCTATCCCTCGGGACACTCAACACCGGGGAGCTGTTTTTT	CASSILSLGTLNTGELFF
TRBD1	.	TRBJ2-7	TRBV5-1	TGCGCCAGCAGTTTTGGCGGGGGACAGGGAGACTCCTACGAGCAGTACTTC	CASSFGGGQGDSYEQYF
.	.	TRBJ2-1	TRBV28	TGTGCCAGCAGTTGGAGGGAAGCCTACAATGAGCAGTTCTTC	CASSWREAYNEQFF
TRBD1	.	TRBJ2-1	TRBV18	TGTGCCAGCTCACCACCGGAGGACAGGGTGAATGAGCAGTTCTTC	CASSPPEDRVNEQFF
TRBD2	once	TRBJ2-3	TRBV11-2	TGTGCCAGCAGCGTAGCGGGGGGCTCCTCGTGGACAGATACGCAGTATTTT	CASSVAGGSSWTDTQYF
.	.	TRBJ1-2	TRBV7-8	TGTGCCAGCAGCCGTACACCCGACAGGCCCCCCTATGGCTACACCTTC	CASSRTPDRPPYGYTF
TRBD1	.	TRBJ1-6	TRBV11-2	TGTGCCAGCAGCCCGGGGGACAGGCTGTATAATTCACCCCTCCACTTT	CASSPGDRLYNSPLHF
TRBD1	.	TRBJ2-4	TRBV5-1	TGCGCCAGCAGCTTGGGACAGGGGACAGTCAAAAACATTCAGTACTTC	CASSLGQGTVKNIQYF
TRBD1	.	TRBJ2-3	TRBV7-2	TGTGCCAGCAGCTCCCCCGTTGAGGGGGCCTACACAGATACGCAGTATTTT	CASSSPVEGAYTDTQYF
.	.	TRBJ2-5	TRBV15	TGTGCCACCAGCAGAGAGGGCAGAGTAGAGACCCAGTACTTC	CATSREGRVETQYF